The sequence of this T cell receptor beta chain was determined in a study of OX40 agonist ivuxolimab in advanced cancers. Study overall: An anti-OX40 (CD134) antibody with agonistic activity, ivuxolimab, was administered to patients. Patients received ivuxolimab, an intravenous treatment, every 2 weeks at 0.01 to 10 mg/kg. Study-wide findings and caveats: There was clonal expansion of CD4+ and CD8+ blood T cells by week 6 at 0.1 to 3.0 mg/kg.

By its share, this clone is large. Its specificity is not known. Produced via immunoSEQ multiplex PCR; TCRdb's table is partial and in-frame only. Seen here are roughly 18,000 clones, around two thirds observed once, and the top ten hold roughly 19%. There are 15 residues in the CDR3. The J segment lost 6 bases and the V segment lost 0 bases, leaving 7 bases of the junction unmatched. The chain employs TRBV23-1 and TRBJ1-2; 7 bases agree with TRBD1. TRBV23-1 is labeled an ORF, and its function is uncertain. Specimen: CD4+ or CD8+ T cells sorted from blood, collected in a trial of the OX40 agonist ivuxolimab. This receptor was obtained from an adult with an advanced solid tumor such as melanoma, head and neck, liver or kidney cancer. The CDR3 reads CASSQSKGRGDGYTF. The CDR3 region has the DNA TGCGCCAGCAGTCAATCTAAAGGCAGGGGGGATGGCTACACCTTC.